Listed below are T cell receptor beta chains from one sample, sequenced in a study of cytomegalovirus exposure and HLA in healthy donors. Using immunoSEQ multiplex PCR, the repertoire was profiled, and TCRdb retains in-frame clones only, with some absent. Counted here are around 230,000 clones, 75% to 80% occurring once; the ten biggest clones make up 1.8%. Specimen: PBMCs. Source of these receptors: a male donor in good health and CMV-seronegative. Both conserved end residues are part of each CDR3. D genes are given only for firm matches. A clone size is listed for some rows: how often the clone was seen (once, few, many), or a class if it is expanded.

j_gene: TRBJ1-1
v_gene: TRBV11-2
d_gene: TRBD1
abundance: few
CDR3nt: TGTGCCAGCAGTACCCCATACAGGGGGCGTAGGGACACTGAAGCTTTCTTT
CDR3aa: CASSTPYRGRRDTEAFF

j_gene: TRBJ2-2
v_gene: TRBV5-1
d_gene: TRBD1
abundance: few
CDR3nt: TGCGCCAGCAGCCGGGACAGGGGAATCGGGGAGCTGTTTTTT
CDR3aa: CASSRDRGIGELFF

j_gene: TRBJ1-6
v_gene: TRBV2
d_gene: TRBD1
abundance: .
CDR3nt: TGTGCCAGCAGCGGGGACAGGGCGCGAGGGAATTCACCCCTCCACTTT
CDR3aa: CASSGDRARGNSPLHF

j_gene: TRBJ1-1
v_gene: TRBV6-5
d_gene: TRBD1
abundance: many
CDR3nt: TGTGCCAGCAGCCGCGCGGGGACAGCGAACACTGAAGCTTTCTTT
CDR3aa: CASSRAGTANTEAFF

j_gene: TRBJ1-2
v_gene: TRBV19
d_gene: .
abundance: once
CDR3nt: TGTGCCAGTAGTATACTTCGTAGTAACTATGGCTACACCTTC
CDR3aa: CASSILRSNYGYTF

j_gene: TRBJ2-2
v_gene: TRBV25-1
d_gene: .
abundance: .
CDR3nt: TGTGCCAGCACAGAGAACACCGGGGAGCTGTTTTTT
CDR3aa: CASTENTGELFF

j_gene: TRBJ2-7
v_gene: TRBV6-1
d_gene: TRBD2
abundance: .
CDR3nt: TGTGCCAGCAGTGAAAACGGGGGGGCCTACGAGCAGTACTTC
CDR3aa: CASSENGGAYEQYF

j_gene: TRBJ1-2
v_gene: TRBV7-9
d_gene: .
abundance: once
CDR3nt: TGTGCCAGCAGCTTAAAGGACAGACCCAACTATGGCTACACCTTC
CDR3aa: CASSLKDRPNYGYTF

j_gene: TRBJ1-3
v_gene: TRBV1
d_gene: .
abundance: .
CDR3nt: TGCACCAGCAGCCAACGGACAGGGCTCTCTGGAAACACCATATATTTT
CDR3aa: CTSSQRTGLSGNTIYF

j_gene: TRBJ1-2
v_gene: TRBV28
d_gene: .
abundance: .
CDR3nt: TGTGCCAGCAGTCGACAGAGCCGCTACACCTTC
CDR3aa: CASSRQSRYTF

j_gene: TRBJ1-4
v_gene: TRBV18
d_gene: .
abundance: .
CDR3nt: TGTGCCAGCTCACCGGGCGGGGGATTGGATGAAAAACTGTTTTTT
CDR3aa: CASSPGGGLDEKLFF

j_gene: TRBJ2-3
v_gene: TRBV15
d_gene: TRBD2
abundance: .
CDR3nt: TGTGCCACCAGCTCCGGACTAGCGGGAGTGAGGCAGTATTTT
CDR3aa: CATSSGLAGVRQYF

j_gene: TRBJ2-6
v_gene: TRBV7-3
d_gene: TRBD1
abundance: .
CDR3nt: TGTGCCAGCAGCTTCGGGACAGGACCCTTCTCTGGGGCCAACGTCCTGACTTTC
CDR3aa: CASSFGTGPFSGANVLTF

j_gene: TRBJ1-2
v_gene: TRBV5-6
d_gene: .
abundance: .
CDR3nt: TGTGCCAGCGCCAAGCGGCGGGTCTATGGCTACACCTTC
CDR3aa: CASAKRRVYGYTF

j_gene: TRBJ1-1
v_gene: TRBV5-1
d_gene: TRBD1
abundance: .
CDR3nt: TGCGCCAGCAGCTTGGTGGCAGGGGGCACTGAAGCTTTCTTT
CDR3aa: CASSLVAGGTEAFF

j_gene: TRBJ2-7
v_gene: TRBV5-1
d_gene: TRBD1
abundance: .
CDR3nt: TGCGCCAGCAGCGCTACAGGGGGGCCCGCCTACGAGCAGTACTTC
CDR3aa: CASSATGGPAYEQYF